This TCR beta chain was sequenced during a study of cytomegalovirus exposure and HLA in healthy donors. The V gene lost 6 bases and the J gene lost 0 bases, with 11 bases spanning the gap. The CDR3 contains 14 residues. CDR1 is MNHNY and CDR2 is SVGAGI in the germline V gene (reference sequence). General study findings and limits: Later analysis identified a missense DCLRE1C variant that was linked to TCR beta V- and J-gene trimming. The classifier, whose performance was assessed in both the original and validation cohorts, reportedly diagnosed cytomegalovirus status with high specificity and sensitivity. Confirmation was obtained in vitro that three CMV-associated chains are specific for CMV antigens. Sequencing likely produced, as an artifact, a cluster of highly shared sequence variants.

The PCR contained 60 Vbeta and 13 Jbeta primers. Assay: immunoSEQ multiplex PCR; the TCRdb copy retains only in-frame clones and omits some. In the table there are roughly 99,000 clones, approximately 79% of which are singletons. As for this clone: What it binds is not known.

The chain is built from TRBV6-6 and TRBJ1-1; no definite D call. Sequencing input: PBMCs. The sequence was obtained from a male donor in good health and CMV-seronegative. The CDR3 sequence is CASRFNPVNTEAFF. In DNA form, the CDR3 reads TGTGCCAGCAGATTTAATCCGGTGAACACTGAAGCTTTCTTT.